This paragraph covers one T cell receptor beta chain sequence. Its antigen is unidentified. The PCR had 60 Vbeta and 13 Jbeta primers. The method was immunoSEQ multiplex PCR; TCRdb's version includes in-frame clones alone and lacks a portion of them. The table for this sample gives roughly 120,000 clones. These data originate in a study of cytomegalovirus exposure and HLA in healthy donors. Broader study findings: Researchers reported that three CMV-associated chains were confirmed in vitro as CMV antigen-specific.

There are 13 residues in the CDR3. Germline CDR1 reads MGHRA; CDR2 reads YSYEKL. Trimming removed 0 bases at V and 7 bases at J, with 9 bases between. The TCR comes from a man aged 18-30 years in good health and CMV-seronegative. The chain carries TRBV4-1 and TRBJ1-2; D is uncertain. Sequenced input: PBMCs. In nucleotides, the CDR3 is TGCGCCAGCAGCCAAGATTCGAGGCTTGGCTACACCTTC. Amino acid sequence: CASSQDSRLGYTF.